The rows below give T cell receptor beta chains drawn from one sample of a study of PD-1 blockade in classical Hodgkin lymphoma. Profiled with immunoSEQ multiplex PCR; TCRdb holds only in-frame clones, not every one. The data show 30,000 to 35,000 clones, around four fifths seen once. The sequenced sample was CD4+ T cells from blood, obtained before the fourth cycle of nivolumab. All receptors come from a human donor with classical Hodgkin lymphoma. Each CDR3 is given with its conserved first and last residue. A D gene is named only where the DNA matches it firmly. The size field is filled for only some rows; it gives once, few, many or a size class.

DNA,CDR3,size,J,V,D
TGTGCCAGCAGCTTACTCCCAACCACAGATACGCAGTATTTT,CASSLLPTTDTQYF,-,TRBJ2-3,TRBV7-2,-
TGTGCCTGGAGTGTAATTGTGGGGGACAAACTGTTTTTT,CAWSVIVGDKLFF,-,TRBJ1-4,TRBV30,-
TGTGCCACCAGCAGTCTAAGGACCATACTAACGCGGGCGGATACGCAGTATTTT,CATSSLRTILTRADTQYF,-,TRBJ2-3,TRBV15,-
TGTGCCAGCAGCTTACGGATAGGATCCCACCCTAATGAAAAACTGTTTTTT,CASSLRIGSHPNEKLFF,-,TRBJ1-4,TRBV7-6,-
TGTGCCAGCAGCTGGACTAGCGGGGGAAGGGATACGCAGTATTTT,CASSWTSGGRDTQYF,-,TRBJ2-3,TRBV7-2,TRBD2
TGTGCCAGTACTCGGGGGGTGAGCTACACCTTC,CASTRGVSYTF,few,TRBJ1-2,TRBV6-5,-
TGTGCCAGCTCACCACTAGCTAGCCGAGCAGATACGCAGTATTTT,CASSPLASRADTQYF,-,TRBJ2-3,TRBV18,-
TGTGCCATCAGTGCCTCCGGGGACACCGGGGAGCTGTTTTTT,CAISASGDTGELFF,once,TRBJ2-2,TRBV10-3,-
TGTGCCAGCAGAGGGGGACAGCCCCAGCATTTT,CASRGGQPQHF,-,TRBJ1-5,TRBV6-5,-
TGCAGTGCTAGTTTTCAGACCCAGTACTTC,CSASFQTQYF,-,TRBJ2-5,TRBV20-1,-
TGTGCCAGTAGTACTCACGGACTAGCGGGGCCACTCTCCTACGAGCAGTACTTC,CASSTHGLAGPLSYEQYF,-,TRBJ2-7,TRBV19,TRBD2